These T cell receptor beta chains were read from a single sample in a study of cytomegalovirus exposure and HLA in healthy donors. Clones were read by immunoSEQ multiplex PCR, and TCRdb kept only the in-frame ones, dropping some. In the table there are over 110,000 clones, 70% to 85% of which are singletons. Sequenced: PBMCs. All receptors come from a male donor in good health and CMV-seronegative. The CDR3 runs from the conserved cysteine through the conserved F or W. A D gene is named only where the DNA matches it firmly. A clone size is listed for some rows: how often the clone was seen (once, few, many), or a class if it is expanded.

j_call d_call cdr3_length v_call clone_size cdr3_nt cdr3_aa
TRBJ1-3 - 14 TRBV7-2 - TGTGCCAGCAGCTTTTTTTACTCTGGAAACACCATATATTTT CASSFFYSGNTIYF
TRBJ2-6 - 15 TRBV6-5 - TGTGCCAGCAGTTCCGGGTTGGCTGGGGCCAACGTCCTGACTTTC CASSSGLAGANVLTF
TRBJ2-7 - 15 TRBV27 once TGTGCCAGCAGTTTAGCGTTGGTGGGCCTCGGCGAGCAGTACTTC CASSLALVGLGEQYF
TRBJ2-3 TRBD1 15 TRBV7-3 - TGTGCCAGCAGCATCTCCACCGGGACAGGTATCACGCAGTATTTT CASSISTGTGITQYF
TRBJ2-5 - 14 TRBV27 - TGTGCCAGCAGTCCTAGCGTCGGGGAAGAGACCCAGTACTTC CASSPSVGEETQYF
TRBJ2-2 - 14 TRBV19 many TGTGCCAGTAGTTCGCCCCTTGAGTACGGGGAGCTGTTTTTT CASSSPLEYGELFF
TRBJ2-4 - 13 TRBV10-3 - TGTGCCACCCGGGGTGAGGGCCCAAACATTCAGTACTTC CATRGEGPNIQYF
TRBJ1-2 - 16 TRBV9 few TGTGCCAGCACCGGGACAATCGGGATGGCTAACTATGGCTACACCTTC CASTGTIGMANYGYTF
TRBJ2-2 TRBD2 16 TRBV5-1 - TGCGCCAGCAGCCCAGCGGGGAGTAGCGGCACCGGGGAGCTGTTTTTT CASSPAGSSGTGELFF
TRBJ2-7 - 16 TRBV28 once TGTGCCAGCTCTCAACAACCTAGGGGCGGGATATACGAGCAGTACTTC CASSQQPRGGIYEQYF
TRBJ2-7 TRBD2 10 TRBV2 - TGTGCCAGCAGAGCGGGGGAGCAGTACTTC CASRAGEQYF
TRBJ2-2 - 15 TRBV6-5 - TGTGCCAGCAGTCGAGACAGCTACGACACCGGGGAGCTGTTTTTT CASSRDSYDTGELFF
TRBJ2-7 - 13 TRBV10-2 - TGCGCCAGCAGCCCGGGGAGCTCCTACGAGCAGTACTTC CASSPGSSYEQYF
TRBJ1-1 - 13 TRBV15 - TGTGCCACCAGCAGTCGGACAGCCTCTGAAGCTTTCTTT CATSSRTASEAFF
TRBJ2-5 - 11 TRBV7-6 - TGTGCCAGCAGCCCCTTGGAGGCCCAGTACTTC CASSPLEAQYF
TRBJ1-1 - 15 TRBV6-1 - TGTGCCAGCAGTGAACAGGGGACCTTGAACACTGAAGCTTTCTTT CASSEQGTLNTEAFF
TRBJ2-7 TRBD1 15 TRBV9 - TGTGCCAGCAGCGCATGGGCCCAGGGGGCCTACGAGCAGTACTTC CASSAWAQGAYEQYF
TRBJ2-7 TRBD2 16 TRBV15 - TGTGCCACCAGCAGAGACCCCAGCGGGAGCTCCTACGAGCAGTACTTC CATSRDPSGSSYEQYF
TRBJ2-7 - 15 TRBV9 - TGTGCCAGCAGCTCAAGTAGATCCTACTCCTACGAGCAGTACTTC CASSSSRSYSYEQYF
TRBJ2-5 TRBD2 16 TRBV9 - TGTGCCAGCAGCGTAGATCCGGCGGGAGGTCCGGAGACCCAGTACTTC CASSVDPAGGPETQYF
TRBJ2-7 TRBD2 14 TRBV27 - TGTGCCAGCAGTTCACTAGCGGGAGATAACGAGCAGTACTTC CASSSLAGDNEQYF
TRBJ1-1 TRBD1 14 TRBV19 - TGTGCCAGTAGTATCGGGGACAGTACTACTGAAGCTTTCTTT CASSIGDSTTEAFF
TRBJ2-1 TRBD2 13 TRBV15 - TGTGCCACCGGGCGGGAGGGCCCCAATGAGCAGTTCTTC CATGREGPNEQFF
TRBJ2-3 TRBD2 16 TRBV6-6 - TGTGCCAGCAGTCGGCGGACTAGCGGGATTCAAGATACGCAGTATTTT CASSRRTSGIQDTQYF
TRBJ1-5 TRBD1 14 TRBV6-6 - TGTGCCAGCACTACAGGGGGGACAAATCAGCCCCAGCATTTT CASTTGGTNQPQHF
TRBJ2-7 TRBD1 15 TRBV2 once TGTGCCAGCAGTGCGTGGACAGGGGTGTCGTACGAGCAGTACTTC CASSAWTGVSYEQYF
TRBJ1-2 - 13 TRBV9 once TGTGCCAGCAAGGCACTGGGGAGCTATGGCTACACCTTC CASKALGSYGYTF
TRBJ1-1 - 15 TRBV6-5 - TGTGCCAGCAGCACCGCCGGGGGGAATTCACCCGAAGCTTTCTTT CASSTAGGNSPEAFF
TRBJ2-3 - 15 TRBV7-9 - TGTGCCAGCAGCTTAGGGTACTCTAGCACAGATACGCAGTATTTT CASSLGYSSTDTQYF
TRBJ1-2 TRBD1 18 TRBV5-4 - TGTGCCAGCAGTTTGGGGGGAACTAACAGGGGGCAGAACTATGGCTACACCTTC CASSLGGTNRGQNYGYTF
TRBJ1-2 - 14 TRBV6-6 - TGTGCCAGCAGTTACCTAGGACAAGACTATGGCTACACCTTC CASSYLGQDYGYTF
TRBJ2-1 TRBD2 15 TRBV4-3 - TGCGCCAGCAGCCAGGGACTATACAATTACAATGAGCAGTTCTTC CASSQGLYNYNEQFF
TRBJ2-1 TRBD1 12 TRBV29-1 once TGCAGCGCCTACACAGGGGTCAATGAGCAGTTCTTC CSAYTGVNEQFF
TRBJ1-2 - 15 TRBV6-1 - TGTGCCAGCAGCCGCGGGAGCGGGGGCGACTATGGCTACACCTTC CASSRGSGGDYGYTF
TRBJ2-3 - 12 TRBV7-3 - TGTGCCAGCAGCAGGCCCGGGGGTGAGAAGTATTTT CASSRPGGEKYF
TRBJ1-2 TRBD1 15 TRBV10-3 - TGTGCCATCAGTGGGTCCCCGGACAGGGACTATGGCTACACCTTC CAISGSPDRDYGYTF
TRBJ2-3 - 17 TRBV9 - TGTGCCAGCAGCGAAGAGGGGGGGCTAGCGAGCACAGATACGCAGTATTTT CASSEEGGLASTDTQYF
TRBJ1-2 - 12 TRBV4-2 - TGTGCCAGCAGCCAACCGGGGGACCTCTACACCTTC CASSQPGDLYTF
TRBJ2-3 TRBD1 16 TRBV5-1 - TGCGCCAGCAGGCAGATCAGCGGACAGGGGCCAGATACGCAGTATTTT CASRQISGQGPDTQYF
TRBJ2-5 - 15 TRBV4-3 - TGCGCCAGCAGCCAAGATCTCGGAGGGAGAGAGACCCAGTACTTC CASSQDLGGRETQYF
TRBJ2-3 TRBD2 19 TRBV5-4 - TGTGCCAGCAGCCTCCGACTAGCGGGAGCGCTATCTAGCACAGATACGCAGTATTTT CASSLRLAGALSSTDTQYF
TRBJ1-3 - 15 TRBV5-6 - TGTGCCAGCAGCTTGCCCACAAACACTGGAAACACCATATATTTT CASSLPTNTGNTIYF
TRBJ1-4 - 13 TRBV14 few TGTGCCAGCACCTTTGGACAGTCGGAAAAACTGTTTTTT CASTFGQSEKLFF
TRBJ2-7 TRBD1 12 TRBV29-1 - TGCAGCGTCCTCGGGACAGCCTACGAGCAGTACTTC CSVLGTAYEQYF
TRBJ2-1 - 14 TRBV5-1 - TGCGCCAGCAGCTTGATACTGAACGGGAATGAGCAGTTCTTC CASSLILNGNEQFF
TRBJ2-3 TRBD2 15 TRBV11-1 - TGTGCCAGCAGCCCTACTAGCGCCTTCAGCGATACGCAGTATTTT CASSPTSAFSDTQYF
TRBJ2-5 - 12 TRBV10-3 - TGTGCCATCAGTGTTGAGGGAGAGACCCAGTACTTC CAISVEGETQYF
TRBJ2-5 TRBD2 15 TRBV5-4 - TGTGCCAGCAGCCTAGCGGGAGGGCCTCAAGAGACCCAGTACTTC CASSLAGGPQETQYF
TRBJ2-3 TRBD2 17 TRBV5-1 once TGCGCCAGCAGCCCCTTAGGAAGAGCGGGAGGCTCGAATACGCAGTATTTT CASSPLGRAGGSNTQYF
TRBJ1-2 - 13 TRBV5-4 - TGTGCCAGCATCCAGGTGGGGGCACATGGCTACACCTTC CASIQVGAHGYTF
TRBJ2-1 - 13 TRBV7-2 - TGTGCCAGCAGCTCGAGCTCCTACAATGAGCAGTTCTTC CASSSSSYNEQFF
TRBJ2-7 TRBD1 14 TRBV6-5 - TGTGCCAGCAGTGGCGGGACAGGAGCCTACGAGCAGTACTTC CASSGGTGAYEQYF
TRBJ2-3 TRBD1 14 TRBV2 - TGTGCCAGTCACCGGGACAGGGGCACAGATACGCAGTATTTT CASHRDRGTDTQYF
TRBJ2-1 TRBD1 15 TRBV9 once TGTGCCAGCAGCATTACCGGGACAGGATACAATGAGCAGTTCTTC CASSITGTGYNEQFF
TRBJ2-1 - 14 TRBV27 - TGTGCCAGCACACGGGGGTTGGGGTACAATGAGCAGTTCTTC CASTRGLGYNEQFF
TRBJ2-7 - 13 TRBV7-6 - TGTGCCAGCAGCCCTAGCCCCGGGGAGGAGCAGTACTTC CASSPSPGEEQYF
TRBJ2-7 - 13 TRBV27 - TGTGCCAGCAGTTCCCAGGCACTCTACGAGCAGTACTTC CASSSQALYEQYF
TRBJ2-5 - 14 TRBV7-8 - TGTGCCAGCAGCATCGACAGGCACGAAGAGACCCAGTACTTC CASSIDRHEETQYF
TRBJ1-2 - 14 TRBV6-5 - TGTGCCAGCAGTTACCTAACAGGGCGCTATGGCTACACCTTC CASSYLTGRYGYTF
TRBJ2-7 TRBD2 14 TRBV7-2 once TGTGCCAGCAGCTTGTGGACTAGCGGCTACGAGCAGTACTTC CASSLWTSGYEQYF